This is a list of T cell receptor beta chains from one sample in a study of T cells after yellow fever vaccination. TCRdb itself ran the 5' RACE reads through MiXCR, one entry per CDR3 protein. The sample records a few hundred thousand distinct CDR3 sequences, 5.2% being singletons. The sequenced sample was CD4+ T cells sorted from PBMCs, obtained on the day of the yellow fever booster vaccination. These receptor sequences come from a man younger than 35 who received the YFV17D yellow fever vaccine. Both conserved end residues are part of each CDR3. A D gene is named only where the DNA matches it firmly. Size tells how often a clone was seen (once, few, many) or the class of an expanded clone, and some rows leave it out.

V: TRBV4-1
D: TRBD2
size: NA
J: TRBJ2-5
DNA: TGCGCCAGCAGCCAAACCAGCGGGGGGGCCGTTCAGACCCAGTACTTC
CDR3: CASSQTSGGAVQTQYF

V: TRBV30
D: NA
size: NA
J: TRBJ1-5
DNA: TGTGCCTGGAGCTTGACTCAGCAGCCCCAGCATTTT
CDR3: CAWSLTQQPQHF

V: TRBV28
D: TRBD2
size: NA
J: TRBJ2-1
DNA: TGTGCCAGCAAGCGAAGCCGGGAGGATGAGCAGTTCTTC
CDR3: CASKRSREDEQFF

V: TRBV3-1
D: NA
size: many
J: TRBJ1-6
DNA: TGTGCCAGCAGCCAAGCCCCCCAGACGGGCTCCTATAATTCACCCCTCCACTTT
CDR3: CASSQAPQTGSYNSPLHF

V: TRBV20-1
D: NA
size: many
J: TRBJ2-5
DNA: TGCAGTGCTAGACCAGCAGGGAAAGAGACCCAGTACTTC
CDR3: CSARPAGKETQYF

V: TRBV7-2
D: TRBD2
size: many
J: TRBJ2-2
DNA: TGTGCCAGCAGCTTCCCAGCGGGGGGGCAAGGGGAGCTGTTTTTT
CDR3: CASSFPAGGQGELFF

V: TRBV7-2
D: NA
size: many
J: TRBJ2-7
DNA: TGTGCCAGCAGCTTTTCCGCCGGAGCCTACGAGCAGTACTTC
CDR3: CASSFSAGAYEQYF

V: TRBV6-2/TRBV6-3
D: NA
size: NA
J: TRBJ2-5
DNA: TGTGCCAGCAGTTACTACCACACCCAAGAGACCCAGTACTTC
CDR3: CASSYYHTQETQYF

V: TRBV12-3/TRBV12-4
D: TRBD1
size: few
J: TRBJ1-2
DNA: TGTGCCAGCAGTTGGGACACAGGGGGCCTCTATGGCTACACCTTC
CDR3: CASSWDTGGLYGYTF

V: TRBV5-4
D: NA
size: NA
J: TRBJ2-7
DNA: TGTGCCAGCAGCATTCGAGGAGGGACCTACGAGCAGTACTTC
CDR3: CASSIRGGTYEQYF

V: TRBV12-3/TRBV12-4
D: NA
size: NA
J: TRBJ1-1
DNA: TGTGCCAGCAGTTTTGAGGGCACGCGAACTGAAGCTTTCTTT
CDR3: CASSFEGTRTEAFF

V: TRBV12-3/TRBV12-4
D: TRBD2
size: many
J: TRBJ2-3
DNA: TGTGCCAGCAGCCCTAGCGGGGGGGCAGATACGCAGTATTTT
CDR3: CASSPSGGADTQYF

V: TRBV4-3
D: NA
size: NA
J: TRBJ1-1
DNA: TGCGCCAGCAGCCAAGAGCCGGGACTGGCGACTGAAGCTTTCTTT
CDR3: CASSQEPGLATEAFF

V: TRBV2
D: NA
size: many
J: TRBJ2-7
DNA: TGTGCCAGCAGTGTGTTACTAGTGAAGTACTTC
CDR3: CASSVLLVKYF

V: TRBV12-3/TRBV12-4
D: NA
size: NA
J: TRBJ1-2
DNA: TGTGCCAGCAGGACCAGGGAGGTTTTGGGCTACACCTTC
CDR3: CASRTREVLGYTF